The subject of this entry is one T cell receptor (beta chain). The data were taken from a study of shared clonotypes between healthy human individuals. Naive CD45RA+ and memory CD45RA-negative subsets were split from CD4+ cells. Sequencing used immunoSEQ multiplex PCR; TCRdb keeps in-frame clones, though not all of them. This sample has about 2.3 million clones, with around 92% found just once. Sequenced input: naive CD4+ T cells from PBMCs. The sample's subset: CD45RA+ positively selected. The source of this sequence is a man younger than 35 in good health. Some clones in this sample may be carry-over from other donors' samples.

CDR3 sequence (DNA): TGTGCCAGCAGCCCTCCGGGGGCCGGGGGCTATGGCTACACCTTC. It codes for CASSPPGAGGYGYTF. The chain carries TRBV28 and TRBJ1-2, with a possible D match to TRBD1 (6 bases). CDR1 and CDR2 (germline): MDHEN, SYDVKM. V gave up 6 bases and J gave up 4 bases, with 18 bases separating them. The CDR3 runs 15 residues.